A single sample gave rise to the 2 T cell receptor beta chains below, sequenced in a study of long-term antiretroviral therapy in people with HIV. The immunoSEQ assay was v3.0, run at survey level. Libraries were prepared by immunoSEQ multiplex PCR; TCRdb keeps only in-frame clonotypes and omits some of them. Of 9,500 or so clones in the sample, around 75% were seen once. The material was unsorted PBMCs, obtained 1.8 years before starting antiretroviral therapy. These receptors all come from a man aged 40-49 years with HIV.

The V and J genes are TRBV18 and TRBJ1-1; TRBD1 matches at 9 bases. The germline CDR1 and CDR2 sequences are KGHSH and LQKENI. Unmatched junction bases numbered 4, after V lost 0 bases and J lost 8 bases. This CDR3 is built from 14 residues. The CDR3 DNA is TGTGCCAGCTCACCACCTTCGGGACAGGGAGAAGCTTTCTTT. Its translation is CASSPPSGQGEAFF.

In DNA form, the CDR3 reads TGTGCCAGCAGCCAGACAGGGGCAGGTGGCTACACCTTC. It yields the protein CASSQTGAGGYTF. This chain links TRBV7-2 with TRBJ1-2, with 8 bases that match TRBD1. CDR3 length: 13 amino acids. J lost 7 bases, V lost 5 bases, and 6 bases had no gene match. CDR1 and CDR2 (germline): SGHTA, FQGNSA.